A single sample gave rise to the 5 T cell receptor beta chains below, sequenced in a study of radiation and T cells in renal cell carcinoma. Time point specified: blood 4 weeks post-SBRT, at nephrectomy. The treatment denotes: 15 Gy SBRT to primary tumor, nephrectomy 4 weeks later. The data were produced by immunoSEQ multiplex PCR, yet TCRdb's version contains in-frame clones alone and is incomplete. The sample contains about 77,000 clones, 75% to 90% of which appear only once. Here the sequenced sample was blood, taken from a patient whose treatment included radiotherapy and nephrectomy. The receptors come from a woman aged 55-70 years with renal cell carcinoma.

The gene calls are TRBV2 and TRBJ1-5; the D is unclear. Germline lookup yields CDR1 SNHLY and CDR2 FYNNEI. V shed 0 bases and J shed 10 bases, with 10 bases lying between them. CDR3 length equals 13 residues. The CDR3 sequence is CASSEAGLRPQHF. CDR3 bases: TGTGCCAGCAGTGAAGCAGGTTTACGACCCCAGCATTTT.

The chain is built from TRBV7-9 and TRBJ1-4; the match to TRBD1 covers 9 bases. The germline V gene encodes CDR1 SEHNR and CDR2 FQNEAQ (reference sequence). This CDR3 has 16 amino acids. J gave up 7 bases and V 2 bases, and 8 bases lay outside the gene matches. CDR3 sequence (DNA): TGTGCCAGCAGCTTATTATTCGGGACAGGGACTGAAAAACTGTTTTTT. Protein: CASSLLFGTGTEKLFF.

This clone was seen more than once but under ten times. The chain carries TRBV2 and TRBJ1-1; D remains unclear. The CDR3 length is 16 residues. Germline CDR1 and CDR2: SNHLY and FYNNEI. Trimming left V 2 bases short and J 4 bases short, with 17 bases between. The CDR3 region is CASSERMAAGGTEAFF. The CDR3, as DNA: TGTGCCAGCAGTGAAAGAATGGCTGCGGGTGGCACTGAAGCTTTCTTT.

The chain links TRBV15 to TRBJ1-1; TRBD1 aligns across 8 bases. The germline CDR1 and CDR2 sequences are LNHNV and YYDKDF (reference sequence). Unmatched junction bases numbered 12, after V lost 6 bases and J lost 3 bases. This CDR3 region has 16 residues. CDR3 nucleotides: TGTGCCACCAGTCGCGGACAGGGCCGAGGGGACACTGAAGCTTTCTTT. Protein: CATSRGQGRGDTEAFF.

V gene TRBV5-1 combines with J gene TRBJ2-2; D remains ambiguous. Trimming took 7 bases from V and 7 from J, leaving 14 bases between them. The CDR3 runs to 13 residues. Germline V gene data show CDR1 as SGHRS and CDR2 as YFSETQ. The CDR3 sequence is CASGYPRGGELFF. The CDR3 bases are TGCGCCAGCGGCTATCCACGCGGCGGGGAGCTGTTTTTT.